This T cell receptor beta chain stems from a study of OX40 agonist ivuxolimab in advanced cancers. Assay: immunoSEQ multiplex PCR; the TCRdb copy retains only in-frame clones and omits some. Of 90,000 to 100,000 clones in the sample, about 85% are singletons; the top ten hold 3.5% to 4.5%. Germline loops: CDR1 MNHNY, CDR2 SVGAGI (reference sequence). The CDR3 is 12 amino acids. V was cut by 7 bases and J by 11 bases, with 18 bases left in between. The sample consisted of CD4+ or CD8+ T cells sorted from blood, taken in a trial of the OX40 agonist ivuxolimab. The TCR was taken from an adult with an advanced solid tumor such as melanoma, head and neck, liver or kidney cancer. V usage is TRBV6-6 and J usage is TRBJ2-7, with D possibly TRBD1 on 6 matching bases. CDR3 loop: CASTSGGRGKYF. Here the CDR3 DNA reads TGTGCCAGCACCTCTGGGGGCCGGGGAAAGTACTTC.